This T cell receptor beta chain derives from a study of T-cell reconstitution after alpha-beta-depleted transplantation in children. Unique molecular identifiers were used in preparing the TCRbeta library. MiXCR, applied by TCRdb to the PCR reads, yields one record per CDR3 protein. This repertoire shows approximately 400,000 distinct CDR3 sequences, roughly 10% found once; its top ten account for about 5%. V lost 3 bases to trimming and J lost 3 bases; unmatched junction nucleotides: 11. The CDR3 is 15 amino acids. The germline V gene encodes CDR1 DFQATT and CDR2 SNEGSKA (reference sequence). The rearrangement uses TRBV20-1 and TRBJ2-7; 7 bases map to TRBD2. This clonotype originated in a human donor who donated a stem cell graft to a child with acute myeloid leukemia. This material consisted of PBMCs from the stem cell graft donor, taken from the stem cell graft. CDR3 in amino acids: CSASGGSGGNYEQYF. CDR3 coding DNA: TGCAGTGCTAGTGGCGGGAGTGGGGGTAACTACGAGCAGTACTTC.